This record covers a single TCR beta chain. These data come from a study of blood T cell repertoires in COVID-19. The overall study: COVID-19 samples collected from the United States, Italy and Spain covered acute and convalescent phases. T cells, B-cell-depleted T cells, or PBMCs provided the cDNA or gDNA that served as material.

Those who participated ranged in age from about 18 to 95 years and resided in some 24 US areas. This CDR3 is 18 amino acids long. Germline lookup yields CDR1 LGHNA and CDR2 YNFKEQ. With 0 bases clipped from V and 6 bases from J, the junction kept 13 bases outside the gene matches. In the original processing: It was from reference gene primer amplification that nucleated cell counts were estimated. Produced via immunoSEQ multiplex PCR; TCRdb's table is partial and in-frame only. That table is the source of V, J and clone size, and D and trimming were worked out from the DNA. The sample gives a few hundred thousand clones, roughly 80% of which show up once; around 5.1% is in the top ten.

The chain uses TRBV4-2 and TRBJ1-2, with 10 bases that match TRBD1. Sequenced input: PBMCs or T cells enriched from blood (not recorded which). The sequence came from a woman aged 50 to 60 who had recovered from COVID-19. CDR3 protein: CASSQDLLVDRGLDGYTF. The CDR3 DNA reads as TGTGCCAGCAGCCAAGATCTTCTCGTGGACAGGGGGTTGGATGGCTACACCTTC.